These 23 T cell receptor beta chains came from one sample sequenced in a study of blood T cell repertoires in COVID-19. TCRdb's table, derived via immunoSEQ multiplex PCR, lists solely in-frame clones and lacks some. The table has 120,000 or so clones, 80% to 85% seen once. Material: peripheral blood. Source of these receptors: a woman aged 45-60 years with acute or convalescent COVID-19.

The chain couples TRBV19 to TRBJ1-5; no clear D gene. The CDR3 is 14 residues long. CDR1 and CDR2 (germline): LNHDA, SQIVND (reference sequence). The V end lost 0 bases, the J end lost 9 bases, and 12 bases lay between the germline ends. CDR3 bases: TGTGCCAGTAGTATAGACCGGGGATACCCGCCCCAGCATTTT. Amino acids: CASSIDRGYPPQHF.

This clone was detected only a few times. This chain uses TRBV5-4 with TRBJ2-1; possibly TRBD2 for D (5 bases). The CDR3 has 14 residues. V lost 3 bases and J 7 bases, leaving 14 bases between the germline ends. Germline V gene data show CDR1 as SGHNT and CDR2 as YYREEE (reference sequence). CDR3 nucleotide sequence: TGTGCCAGCAGCTCAAGGAGGTCGGAAAATGAGCAGTTCTTC. This translates into CASSSRRSENEQFF.

As DNA, the CDR3 is TGTGCCAGCAGAATTCAGGGGAATTCACCCCTCCACTTT. Its translation: CASRIQGNSPLHF. This chain joins TRBV28 and TRBJ1-6, with D possibly matching TRBD1 (6 bases). Trimming left V 6 bases short and J 7 bases short, with 10 bases between. Germline CDR1 reads MDHEN; CDR2 reads SYDVKM. The CDR3 sequence is 13 residues long.

This chain links TRBV20-1 with TRBJ2-5; tentatively, D is TRBD1 (5 bases). The germline V gene encodes CDR1 DFQATT and CDR2 SNEGSKA (reference sequence). Trimming shortened V by 4 bases and J by 10 bases, and 13 bases separated the two germline ends. The CDR3 loop spans 11 amino acids. In nucleotides, the CDR3 is TGCAGTGCTACCCCAAGGGGTATCCAGTACTTC. It codes for CSATPRGIQYF.

V gene TRBV4-1 combines with J gene TRBJ2-5, with 16 bases lining up with TRBD2. CDR3 size: 19 residues. CDR1 and CDR2 (germline): MGHRA, YSYEKL. V lost 4 bases to trimming and J lost 0 bases; unmatched junction nucleotides: 8. For the CDR3, the DNA is TGCGCCAGCAGCCCCCTGGGACTAGCGGGAGGGCTAGACCAAGAGACCCAGTACTTC. Protein: CASSPLGLAGGLDQETQYF.

The J gene is TRBJ1-1, the V gene TRBV2; D is unclear. From germline, CDR1 is SNHLY and CDR2 FYNNEI. The CDR3 consists of 14 residues. V was cut by 6 bases and J by 2 bases, with 13 bases left in between. The CDR3 region is CASSALRGNTEAFF. Written as DNA, the CDR3 is TGTGCCAGCAGCGCCCTCCGCGGAAACACTGAAGCTTTCTTT.

The gene calls are TRBV19 and TRBJ1-1; no clear D. CDR1 is LNHDA and CDR2 is SQIVND in the germline V gene (reference sequence). CDR3 length: 13 residues. Trimming left V 7 bases short and J 2 bases short, with 11 bases between. As DNA, the CDR3 is TGTGCCAGTACCCCAGGTTTCAACACTGAAGCTTTCTTT. Its translation: CASTPGFNTEAFF.

A single count supports this clone. The chain joins TRBV18 to TRBJ2-5; D uncertain. Germline CDR1 is KGHSH and CDR2 is LQKENI. The CDR3 has 12 amino acids. The V gene lost 4 bases and the J gene lost 1 base, with 4 bases spanning the gap. In DNA form, the CDR3 reads TGTGCCAGCTCACTATCCCAAGAGACCCAGTACTTC. Its protein is CASSLSQETQYF.

J is TRBJ1-1 and V is TRBV6-5, with TRBD1 matching over 9 bases. This CDR3 has 14 residues. CDR1 and CDR2 from the germline V gene are MNHEY and SVGAGI. J lost 4 bases, V lost 7 bases, and 7 bases had no gene match. This CDR3 reads CASTVTGGVTEAFF. The DNA for the CDR3 is TGTGCCAGCACTGTGACAGGGGGGGTCACTGAAGCTTTCTTT.

This clone turned up a few times. The chain employs TRBV6-5 and TRBJ1-2, with TRBD1 identical over 8 bases. The trim removed 0 bases at V and 8 bases at J, leaving 5 bases unmatched. The germline CDR1 and CDR2 sequences are MNHEY and SVGAGI. The CDR3 is 14 residues long. Written as DNA, the CDR3 is TGTGCCAGCAGTTACTCGAGACAGGGGAGAGGCTACACCTTC. It is translated as CASSYSRQGRGYTF.

The chain has TRBV19 and TRBJ2-7; D is undetermined. Germline V gene lookup returns CDR1 LNHDA and CDR2 SQIVND (reference sequence). The CDR3 has 14 amino acids. Trimming cost V 5 bases and J 1 base, with 12 bases left between them. In nucleotides, the CDR3 is TGTGCCAGTAGTTCCTTCTCCGGGTCCTACGAGCAGTACTTC. Translation gives CASSSFSGSYEQYF. The variable domain in full, completed from reference TRBV19 and TRBJ2-7, reads DGGITQSPKYLFRKEGQNVTLSCEQNLNHDAMYWYRQDPGQGLRLIYYSQIVNDFQKGDIAEGYSVSREKKESFPLTVTSAQKNPTAFYLCASSSFSGSYEQYFGPGTRLTVT.

The V call is TRBV25-1, the J call TRBJ1-1, with D maybe TRBD1 (6 bases). CDR1 is MGHDK and CDR2 is SYGVNS in the germline V gene. V was cut by 2 bases and J by 2 bases, with 12 bases left in between. The CDR3 contains 15 residues. CDR3 DNA: TGTGCCAGCAGTGAACAGGGGATTTTAAACACTGAAGCTTTCTTT. As protein: CASSEQGILNTEAFF.

The chain combines TRBV9 with TRBJ2-2; TRBD1 might be the D (5 bases). CDR1 is SGDLS and CDR2 is YYNGEE in the germline V gene. The CDR3 covers 16 residues. Between the trimmed V and J ends, which lost 0 bases and 2 bases, there was a span of 11 bases. CDR3 protein: CASSVAGAPNTGELFF. DNA for the CDR3: TGTGCCAGCAGCGTAGCTGGGGCCCCCAACACCGGGGAGCTGTTTTTT.

The chain employs TRBV18 and TRBJ1-1; weak D call: TRBD1 (5 bases). The V end lost 2 bases, the J end lost 5 bases, and 12 bases lay between the germline ends. Per the germline V gene, CDR1 is KGHSH and CDR2 is LQKENI. This CDR3 spans 14 amino acids. CDR3 region: CASSPYQGLTEAFF. The CDR3 DNA reads TGTGCCAGCTCACCATATCAGGGACTTACTGAAGCTTTCTTT.

In its sample, this clone was seen a few times. The J gene is TRBJ2-1, the V gene TRBV27, with 13 positions matching TRBD2. From germline, CDR1 is MNHEY and CDR2 SMNVEV (reference sequence). Unmatched junction bases numbered 2, after V lost 6 bases and J lost 6 bases. CDR3 length: 14 residues. The CDR3 region has the DNA TGTGCCAGCAGACTAGCGGGAGGGGGCAATGAGCAGTTCTTC. Translation: CASRLAGGGNEQFF.

This chain joins TRBV19 and TRBJ1-1; D is unclear. Germline CDR1 and CDR2: LNHDA and SQIVND (reference sequence). V was pared by 3 bases and J by 2 bases, with 13 bases between. The CDR3 length is 15 residues. CDR3 protein: CASSIQDTSNTEAFF. Here the CDR3 DNA reads TGTGCCAGTAGTATCCAAGACACGAGTAACACTGAAGCTTTCTTT.

This chain uses TRBV18 with TRBJ2-1; D perhaps matches TRBD1 (6 bases). Per the germline V gene, CDR1 is KGHSH and CDR2 is LQKENI. V lost 7 bases, J lost 4 bases, and 14 bases lay in between. The CDR3 is made up of 14 amino acids. The CDR3 sequence is CASYEDSGYNEQFF. CDR3 bases: TGTGCCAGCTACGAGGACAGTGGGTACAATGAGCAGTTCTTC.

V and J are TRBV19 and TRBJ1-2; D might be TRBD1 (6 bases). V was pared by 4 bases and J by 6 bases, with 15 bases between. The CDR3 spans 14 residues. The germline CDR1 and CDR2 sequences are LNHDA and SQIVND (reference sequence). The CDR3 is CASSTRRDTNGYTF. The CDR3 DNA reads as TGTGCCAGTAGTACCCGAAGGGACACTAATGGCTACACCTTC.

This rearrangement joins TRBV7-8 to TRBJ1-2; D unresolved. Germline CDR1 reads SGHVS; CDR2 reads FQNEAQ. V lost 0 bases and J 8 bases, leaving 22 bases between the germline ends. There are 17 residues in the CDR3. The CDR3: CASSLAESIKRSGGYTF. The CDR3 DNA is TGTGCCAGCAGCTTAGCGGAAAGTATCAAGCGAAGCGGCGGCTACACCTTC. Variable domain in full (rest from reference TRBV7-8 and TRBJ1-2): GAGVSQSPRYKVAKRGQDVALRCDPISGHVSLFWYQQALGQGPEFLTYFQNEAQLDKSGLPSDRFFAERPEGSVSTLKIQRTQQEDSAVYLCASSLAESIKRSGGYTFGSGTRLTVV.

The V gene is TRBV21-1, the J gene TRBJ1-4; whether TRBD1, the table's D call, matches the DNA was not checked. TRBV21-1 is deemed a pseudogene. The CDR3 runs to 15 residues. The CDR3 spells CASSKGGRVDEKLFF. CDR3 sequence (DNA): TGTGCCAGCAGCAAAGGCGGCAGGGTTGATGAAAAACTGTTTTTT.

The DNA for the CDR3 is TGTGCCAGTTCCTTTTCTAGCGGATACAATGAGCAGTTCTTC. Translated: CASSFSSGYNEQFF. V and J are TRBV7-2 and TRBJ2-1, with TRBD2 identical over 7 bases. J lost 4 bases, V lost 9 bases, and 9 bases had no gene match. The CDR3 has 14 residues. CDR1 and CDR2 (germline): SGHTA, FQGNSA.

The chain has TRBV19 and TRBJ1-2; D unresolved. CDR3 length: 11 residues. The germline CDR1 and CDR2 sequences are LNHDA and SQIVND (reference sequence). Trimming shortened V by 4 bases and J by 13 bases, and 13 bases separated the two germline ends. The CDR3 here is CASSTTRSRTF. The CDR3 region has the DNA TGTGCCAGTAGTACCACCAGGTCCCGCACCTTC.

Only a few counts were recorded for this clone. The chain carries TRBV5-8 and TRBJ1-2; TRBD1 is a possible D gene (6 bases). The CDR3 is 14 residues long. The germline CDR1 and CDR2 sequences are SGHTS and YDEGEE. Between the trimmed V and J ends, which lost 7 bases and 0 bases, there was a span of 13 bases. In DNA, the CDR3 is TGTGCCAGCTCCCGACGGACAGCTAACTATGGCTACACCTTC. It codes for CASSRRTANYGYTF.